This T cell receptor (beta chain) came from a study of T cells in Graves' hyperthyroidism and ophthalmopathy. Study in general: Peripheral blood samples were taken at initial diagnosis, prior to any treatment.

If no ophthalmopathy progression occurred within 18 months, Graves' hyperthyroidism was stable. The PBMCs were sourced from fresh peripheral blood (approximately 9.6 ml). This clonotype occurred a few times. TCR beta CDR3 regions were amplified from RNA transcripts. An initial round of RT-PCR targeting the TCR CDR3 relied on the HTBI primer set. TCRdb fed the multiplex PCR reads into MiXCR, producing one record per CDR3 protein. The sample carries 800,000 or so distinct CDR3 sequences, more than 30% recorded once. The sequencing sample was made of blood. The TCR sequence derives from a man aged 18 to 29 with Graves' hyperthyroidism.

The CDR3 DNA sequence: TGTGCCAGCAGCCCTAGCGGGAGTAAAGACGAGCAGTACTTC. It is translated as CASSPSGSKDEQYF. This rearrangement joins TRBV7-9 to TRBJ2-7; 10 positions agree with TRBD2. This CDR3 spans 14 amino acids. The V segment lost 5 bases and the J segment 5 bases; nucleotides outside the gene matches: 6. CDR1 is SEHNR and CDR2 is FQNEAQ in the germline V gene (reference sequence).